The 9 T cell receptor beta chains presented below share a single source sample, sequenced in a study of blood T cell repertoires in COVID-19. Produced via immunoSEQ multiplex PCR; TCRdb's table is partial and in-frame only. Of approximately 80,000 clones in the sample, about 90% were seen once. The sample comprised peripheral blood. These receptors were collected from a woman between 50 and 59 years old in a cohort sampled during active COVID-19.

The chain links TRBV30 to TRBJ2-6, with 9 positions matching TRBD1. V trimming: 4 bases; J trimming: 5 bases; junction bases outside the gene matches: 9. Germline V gene lookup returns CDR1 GTSNPN and CDR2 SVGIG (reference sequence). CDR3 length: 16 amino acids. Here the CDR3 reads CAWIKYGQGRANVLTF. CDR3 in DNA: TGTGCCTGGATCAAATATGGACAGGGGAGGGCCAACGTCCTGACTTTC.

This clone was counted a single time. This rearrangement joins TRBV15 to TRBJ1-4; no definite D call. Trimming took off 0 bases at V and 14 bases at J, with 13 bases between the two ends. Germline assignment: CDR1 LNHNV and CDR2 YYDKDF (reference sequence). The CDR3 has 13 amino acids. For the CDR3, the DNA is TGTGCCACCAGCAGAGAGGAGCGACTAGGGCTGTTTTTT. Translation: CATSREERLGLFF.

The chain joins TRBV5-4 to TRBJ2-7, with D tentatively TRBD2 (6 bases). This CDR3 contains 15 residues. Germline CDR1 and CDR2: SGHNT and YYREEE (reference sequence). The ends were cut back, 3 bases at V and 0 bases at J, with 13 bases in the middle. The CDR3 sequence is CASSSSGSGSYEQYF. The CDR3 DNA reads as TGTGCCAGCAGCTCCAGCGGGTCCGGCTCCTACGAGCAGTACTTC.

This chain connects TRBV5-1 to TRBJ2-5, with D perhaps matching TRBD1 (6 bases). This CDR3 spans 14 amino acids. V was shortened by 4 bases and J by 3 bases, with 13 bases between the two germline ends. Germline CDR1 is SGHRS and CDR2 is YFSETQ. This CDR3 is CASSIGYREETQYF. CDR3 DNA sequence: TGCGCCAGCAGCATCGGCTACAGGGAAGAGACCCAGTACTTC.

The chain has TRBV4-1 and TRBJ1-1, with TRBD1 identical over 10 bases. This CDR3 region has 16 residues. Losses at the gene ends were 4 bases for V and 6 bases for J; bases not matched to a gene: 11. CDR1 is MGHRA, CDR2 YSYEKL, per germline. The CDR3 is CASSPFPRDRGPEAFF. The CDR3 nucleotides read TGCGCCAGCAGCCCCTTTCCCCGGGACAGGGGCCCTGAAGCTTTCTTT.

This chain links TRBV6-5 with TRBJ2-1; 9 bases are shared with TRBD2. The CDR3 length is 15 residues. The V segment lost 6 bases and the J segment 6 bases; nucleotides outside the gene matches: 9. CDR1 is MNHEY, CDR2 SVGAGI, per germline. The CDR3 DNA reads TGTGCCAGCAGCCAGGGTAGCGGGGGACGCAATGAGCAGTTCTTC. It yields the protein CASSQGSGGRNEQFF.

This chain uses TRBV3-1 (or the pseudogene TRBV3-2) with TRBJ1-4; TRBD1 aligns across 10 bases. The CDR3 is 15 amino acids. Looked up from germline, CDR1 is LGHDT and CDR2 is YNNKEL (reference sequence). V trimming: 1 base; J trimming: 7 bases; junction bases outside the gene matches: 3. CDR3 bases: TGTGCCAGCAGCCAAGCGGGGACAGGGGTTGAAAAACTGTTTTTT. It specifies CASSQAGTGVEKLFF.

This clone was detected only a few times. The gene calls are TRBV5-1 and TRBJ2-3, with 9 bases aligning to TRBD2. V lost 0 bases, J lost 1 base, and 3 bases stayed unmatched. The CDR3 runs 16 residues. Germline CDR1 is SGHRS and CDR2 is YFSETQ. The CDR3 DNA reads as TGCGCCAGCAGCTTGGTCGCTAGCGGGGGCACAGATACGCAGTATTTT. Translating it yields CASSLVASGGTDTQYF.

CDR3 bases: TGTGCCAGCAGACGAGAGGGATACACCGGGGAGCTGTTTTTT. It translates to CASRREGYTGELFF. The chain couples TRBV9 to TRBJ2-2, with D maybe TRBD2 (5 bases). V gave up 5 bases and J gave up 3 bases, with 11 bases separating them. The germline V gene encodes CDR1 SGDLS and CDR2 YYNGEE. The CDR3 contains 14 residues.